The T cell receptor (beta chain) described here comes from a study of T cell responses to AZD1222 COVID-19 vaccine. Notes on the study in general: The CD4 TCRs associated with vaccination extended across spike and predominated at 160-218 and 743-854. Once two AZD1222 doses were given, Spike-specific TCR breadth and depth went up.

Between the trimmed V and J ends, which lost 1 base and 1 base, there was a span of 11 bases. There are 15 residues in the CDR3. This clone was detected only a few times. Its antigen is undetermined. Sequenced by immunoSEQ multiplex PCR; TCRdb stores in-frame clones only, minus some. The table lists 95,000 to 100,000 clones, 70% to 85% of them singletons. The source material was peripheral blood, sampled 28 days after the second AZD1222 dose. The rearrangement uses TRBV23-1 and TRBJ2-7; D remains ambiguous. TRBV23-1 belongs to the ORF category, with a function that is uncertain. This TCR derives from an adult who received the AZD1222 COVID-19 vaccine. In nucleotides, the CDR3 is TGCGCCAGCAGTCAATTAAGAGACAAGTCCTACGAGCAGTACTTC. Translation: CASSQLRDKSYEQYF.